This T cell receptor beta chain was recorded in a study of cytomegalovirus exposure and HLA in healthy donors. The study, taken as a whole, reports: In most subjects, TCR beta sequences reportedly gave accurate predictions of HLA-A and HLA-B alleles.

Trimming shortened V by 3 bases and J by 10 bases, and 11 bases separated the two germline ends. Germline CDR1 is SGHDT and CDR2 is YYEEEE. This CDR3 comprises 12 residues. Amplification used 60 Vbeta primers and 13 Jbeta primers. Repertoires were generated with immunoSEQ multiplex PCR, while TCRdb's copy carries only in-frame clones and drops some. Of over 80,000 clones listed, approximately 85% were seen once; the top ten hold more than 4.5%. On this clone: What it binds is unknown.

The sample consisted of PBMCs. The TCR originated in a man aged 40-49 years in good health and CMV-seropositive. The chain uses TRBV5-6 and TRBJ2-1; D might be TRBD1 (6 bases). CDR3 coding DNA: TGTGCCAGCAGCTGGGCAGGGGAAGAGCAGTTCTTC. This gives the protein CASSWAGEEQFF.